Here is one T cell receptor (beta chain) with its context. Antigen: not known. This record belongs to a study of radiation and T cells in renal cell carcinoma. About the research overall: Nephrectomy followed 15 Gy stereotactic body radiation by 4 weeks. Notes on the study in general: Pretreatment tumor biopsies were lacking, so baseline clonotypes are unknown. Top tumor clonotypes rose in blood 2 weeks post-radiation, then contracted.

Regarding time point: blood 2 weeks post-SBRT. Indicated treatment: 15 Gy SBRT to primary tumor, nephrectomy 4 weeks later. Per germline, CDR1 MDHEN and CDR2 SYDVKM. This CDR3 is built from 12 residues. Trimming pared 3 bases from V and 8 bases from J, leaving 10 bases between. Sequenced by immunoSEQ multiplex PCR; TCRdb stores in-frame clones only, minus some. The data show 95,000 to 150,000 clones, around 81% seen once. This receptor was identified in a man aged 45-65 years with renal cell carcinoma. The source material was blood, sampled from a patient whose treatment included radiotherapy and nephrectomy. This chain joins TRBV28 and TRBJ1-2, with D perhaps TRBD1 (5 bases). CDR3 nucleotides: TGTGCCAGCAGTTTCGCAGGGTACGGCTACACCTTC. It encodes CASSFAGYGYTF.